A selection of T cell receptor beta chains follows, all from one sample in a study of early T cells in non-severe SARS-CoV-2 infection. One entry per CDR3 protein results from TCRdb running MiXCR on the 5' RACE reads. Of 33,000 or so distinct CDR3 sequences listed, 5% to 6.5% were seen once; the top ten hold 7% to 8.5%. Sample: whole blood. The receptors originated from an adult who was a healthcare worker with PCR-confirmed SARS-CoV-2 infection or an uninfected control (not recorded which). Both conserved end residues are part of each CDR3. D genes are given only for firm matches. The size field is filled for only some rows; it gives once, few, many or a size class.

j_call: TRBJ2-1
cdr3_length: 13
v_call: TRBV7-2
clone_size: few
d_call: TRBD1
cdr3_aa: CASRRDRVNEQFF
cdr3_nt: TGTGCCAGCAGGAGGGACAGGGTCAATGAGCAGTTCTTC

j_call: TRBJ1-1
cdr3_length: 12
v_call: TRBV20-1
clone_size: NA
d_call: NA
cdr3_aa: CSVIPMNTEAFF
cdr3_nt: TGCAGTGTGATCCCCATGAACACTGAAGCTTTCTTT

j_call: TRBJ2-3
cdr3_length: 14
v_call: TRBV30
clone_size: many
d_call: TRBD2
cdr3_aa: CAWSVRGTIHTQYF
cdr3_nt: TGTGCCTGGAGTGTACGAGGGACTATCCATACGCAGTATTTT

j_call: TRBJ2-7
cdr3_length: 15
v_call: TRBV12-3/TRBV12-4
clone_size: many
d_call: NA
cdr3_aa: CASSLGVGLGAEQYF
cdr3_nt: TGTGCCAGCAGCTTAGGGGTAGGGTTGGGCGCCGAGCAGTACTTC

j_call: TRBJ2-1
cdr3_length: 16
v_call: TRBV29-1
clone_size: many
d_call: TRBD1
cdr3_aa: CSVGPGRTGLYNEQFF
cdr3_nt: TGCAGCGTTGGCCCGGGACGGACAGGACTCTACAATGAGCAGTTCTTC

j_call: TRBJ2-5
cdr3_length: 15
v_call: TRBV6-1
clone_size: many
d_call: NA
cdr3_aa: CASSEVRIAGETQYF
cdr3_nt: TGTGCCAGCAGTGAAGTTCGCATAGCCGGGGAGACCCAGTACTTC

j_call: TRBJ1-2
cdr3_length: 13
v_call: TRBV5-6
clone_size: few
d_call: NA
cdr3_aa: CASSLESASGYTF
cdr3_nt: TGTGCCAGCAGCTTGGAAAGCGCTAGTGGCTACACCTTC

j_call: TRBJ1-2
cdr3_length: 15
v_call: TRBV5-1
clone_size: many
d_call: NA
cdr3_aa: CASSLLLGQHYGYTF
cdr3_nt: TGCGCCAGCAGTTTACTCCTCGGACAGCACTATGGCTACACCTTC

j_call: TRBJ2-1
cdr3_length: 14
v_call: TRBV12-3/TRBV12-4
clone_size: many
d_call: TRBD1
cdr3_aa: CASSQDRVINEQFF
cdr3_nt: TGTGCCAGCAGTCAGGACAGGGTTATCAATGAGCAGTTCTTC

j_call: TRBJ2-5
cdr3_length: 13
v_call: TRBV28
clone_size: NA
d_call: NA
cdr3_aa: CASSSGVPETQYF
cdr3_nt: TGTGCCAGCAGCTCGGGAGTTCCAGAGACCCAGTACTTC

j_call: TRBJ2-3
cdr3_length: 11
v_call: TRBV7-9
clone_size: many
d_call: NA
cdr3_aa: CASSLTDTQYF
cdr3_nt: TGTGCCAGCAGCTTAACCGATACGCAGTATTTT

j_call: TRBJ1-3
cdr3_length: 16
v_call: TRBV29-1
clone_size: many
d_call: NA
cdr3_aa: CSVEAPTESSGNTIYF
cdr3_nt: TGCAGCGTTGAAGCCCCGACTGAAAGCTCTGGAAACACCATATATTTT

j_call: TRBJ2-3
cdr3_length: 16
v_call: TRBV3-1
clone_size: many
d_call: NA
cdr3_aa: CASSQMPVAYTDTQYF
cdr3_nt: TGTGCCAGCAGCCAAATGCCCGTAGCCTACACAGATACGCAGTATTTT

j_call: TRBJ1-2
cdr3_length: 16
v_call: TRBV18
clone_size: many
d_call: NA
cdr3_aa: CASSPPGRSFGYGYTF
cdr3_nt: TGTGCCAGCTCACCACCAGGCAGGTCATTCGGCTATGGCTACACCTTC

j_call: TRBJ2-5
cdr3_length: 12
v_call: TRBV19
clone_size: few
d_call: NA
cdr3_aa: CASRQAGETQYF
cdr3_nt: TGTGCCAGTAGACAGGCGGGCGAGACCCAGTACTTC

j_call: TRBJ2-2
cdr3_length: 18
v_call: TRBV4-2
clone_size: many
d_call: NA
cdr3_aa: CASSQEGPRRSSTGELFF
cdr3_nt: TGTGCCAGCAGCCAAGAAGGGCCTCGAAGGAGCTCCACCGGGGAGCTGTTTTTT

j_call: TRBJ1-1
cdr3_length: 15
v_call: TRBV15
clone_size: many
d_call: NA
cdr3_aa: CATSSGNRGFAEAFF
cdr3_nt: TGTGCCACCAGCAGTGGCAATAGGGGCTTCGCTGAAGCTTTCTTT

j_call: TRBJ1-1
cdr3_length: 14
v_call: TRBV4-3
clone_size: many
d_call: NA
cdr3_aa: CASSQDLRGTEAFF
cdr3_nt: TGCGCCAGCAGCCAAGATCTCCGGGGTACTGAAGCTTTCTTT

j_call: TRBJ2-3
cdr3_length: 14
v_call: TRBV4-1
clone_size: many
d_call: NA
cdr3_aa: CASSQADGADTQYF
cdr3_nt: TGCGCCAGCAGCCAAGCTGACGGCGCAGATACGCAGTATTTT

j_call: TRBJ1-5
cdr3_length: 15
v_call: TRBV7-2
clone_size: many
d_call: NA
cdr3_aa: CASSLPPGSNQPQHF
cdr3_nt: TGTGCCAGCAGCTTACCCCCAGGGAGCAATCAGCCCCAGCATTTT

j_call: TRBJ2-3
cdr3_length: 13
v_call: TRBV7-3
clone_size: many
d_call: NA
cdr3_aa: CASSISYADTQYF
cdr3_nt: TGTGCCAGCAGCATTAGCTACGCAGATACGCAGTATTTT

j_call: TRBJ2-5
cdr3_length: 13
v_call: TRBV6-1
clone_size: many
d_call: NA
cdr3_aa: CASSVGVEATQYF
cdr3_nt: TGTGCCAGCAGTGTCGGGGTCGAAGCGACCCAGTACTTC

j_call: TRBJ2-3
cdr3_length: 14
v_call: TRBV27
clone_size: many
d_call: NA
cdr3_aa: CASTPAGVGDTQYF
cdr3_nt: TGTGCCAGCACCCCCGCCGGGGTGGGAGATACGCAGTATTTT

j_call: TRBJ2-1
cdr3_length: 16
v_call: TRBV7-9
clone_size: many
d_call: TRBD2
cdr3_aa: CASSFPTSGNYNEQFF
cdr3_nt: TGTGCCAGCAGCTTCCCGACTAGCGGGAACTACAATGAGCAGTTCTTC

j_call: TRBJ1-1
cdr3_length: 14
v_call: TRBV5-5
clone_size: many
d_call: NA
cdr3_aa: CASSLTGSTTEAFF
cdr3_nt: TGTGCCAGCAGCTTGACGGGCTCTACGACTGAAGCTTTCTTT

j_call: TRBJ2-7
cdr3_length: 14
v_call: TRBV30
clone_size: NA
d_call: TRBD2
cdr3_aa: CAWSSTAGVYEQYF
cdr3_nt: TGTGCCTGGAGCTCTACGGCGGGGGTATACGAGCAGTACTTC